Below, one T cell receptor beta chain is given with its context. Trimming removed 10 bases from V and 4 bases from J, with 13 bases in between. Germline lookup yields CDR1 LNHDA and CDR2 SQIVND (reference sequence). There are 13 residues in the CDR3. The data were taken from a study of blood T cell repertoires in COVID-19. Sequencing was performed with immunoSEQ multiplex PCR; in TCRdb, only in-frame clones are kept and a portion is missing. The sample lists 140,000 to 150,000 clones, roughly 85% occurring once. The chain joins TRBV19 to TRBJ1-4, with D perhaps TRBD1 (6 bases). The TCR sequence derives from an older woman with COVID-19, enrolled during active disease. Sequencing was carried out using peripheral blood. CDR3 nucleotide sequence: TGTGCCACCCGGACAGACTTTAATGAAAAACTGTTTTTT. It codes for CATRTDFNEKLFF.